This T cell receptor (beta chain) was documented in a study of T cell clonality in common variable immunodeficiency. General study points: T cell subpopulation sequencing would be needed to explain CVID clonality. In common variable immunodeficiency, TCR beta chains reportedly carried fewer deletions and N-nucleotide insertions. Compared with controls, CVID subjects had fewer shared TCRbeta clones.

Sequencing input was equivalent genomic DNA from CVID and controls. The data were produced by immunoSEQ multiplex PCR, yet TCRdb's version contains in-frame clones alone and is incomplete. The sample gives 30,000 to 40,000 clones, none seen only once, and the top ten clones hold 2.5% to 3%. The table lists this clone with a few counts. Its target is not known. The missing CDR3 end, 3 residues past where the read stops, is filled in from the germline J gene. The length of the CDR3 is 18 residues. CDR1 is LNHDA and CDR2 is SQIVND in the germline V gene (reference sequence). V gene TRBV19 combines with J gene TRBJ1-2; D gene uncertain. This receptor was identified in a person aged 18-70 years in good health. Sequencing was performed on peripheral blood mononuclear cells. The CDR3 region is CASTLRASESQGINDYTF. The covered CDR3 bases are TGTGCCAGTACCCTTAGGGCTAGCGAGTCACAAGGGATCAATGAC. Looking up the rest from reference TRBV19 and TRBJ1-2 gives the full variable domain: DGGITQSPKYLFRKEGQNVTLSCEQNLNHDAMYWYRQDPGQGLRLIYYSQIVNDFQKGDIAEGYSVSREKKESFPLTVTSAQKNPTAFYLCASTLRASESQGINDYTFGSGTRLTVV.